A selection of T cell receptor beta chains follows, all from one sample in a study of response to subunit inactivated influenza vaccine. One entry per CDR3 protein results from TCRdb running MiXCR on the RT-PCR reads. The data show just over 300,000 distinct CDR3 sequences, 20% to 25% seen once. Source: PBMCs from blood, taken approximately 22 months after vaccination. These receptors were collected from a man in his fifties or sixties who received an inactivated influenza vaccine. Both conserved end residues are part of each CDR3. The D gene is left open where the match is weak. Only part of the rows carry a size: once, few, many, or a class if the clone is expanded.

d_call: -; clone_size: -; v_call: TRBV10-3; j_call: TRBJ1-1; cdr3_aa: CAISEVGGRAFF; cdr3_nt: TGTGCCATCAGTGAGGTGGGCGGACGAGCTTTCTTT
d_call: -; clone_size: few; v_call: TRBV4-3; j_call: TRBJ2-3; cdr3_aa: CASSPKPYTDTQYF; cdr3_nt: TGCGCCAGCAGCCCGAAGCCTTACACAGATACGCAGTATTTT
d_call: TRBD2; clone_size: many; v_call: TRBV4-2; j_call: TRBJ2-1; cdr3_aa: CASSQVGAGVLNNEQFF; cdr3_nt: TGTGCCAGCAGCCAAGTAGGAGCGGGAGTTTTGAACAATGAGCAGTTCTTC
d_call: -; clone_size: few; v_call: TRBV27; j_call: TRBJ2-7; cdr3_aa: CASSSWGLTYEQYF; cdr3_nt: TGTGCCAGCTCCTCCTGGGGCCTTACCTACGAGCAGTACTTC
d_call: -; clone_size: few; v_call: TRBV7-2; j_call: TRBJ2-1; cdr3_aa: CASTDTHNEQFF; cdr3_nt: TGTGCCAGCACGGACACACACAATGAGCAGTTCTTC
d_call: TRBD1; clone_size: few; v_call: TRBV25-1; j_call: TRBJ1-4; cdr3_aa: CASSEWGTGAWVTNEKLFF; cdr3_nt: TGTGCCAGCAGTGAATGGGGGACAGGGGCGTGGGTAACTAATGAAAAACTGTTTTTT
d_call: -; clone_size: many; v_call: TRBV27; j_call: TRBJ1-5; cdr3_aa: CASGVPGNNQPQHF; cdr3_nt: TGTGCCAGCGGAGTGCCAGGGAACAATCAGCCCCAGCATTTT
d_call: -; clone_size: -; v_call: TRBV4-3; j_call: TRBJ2-3; cdr3_aa: CASSQVGTDTQYF; cdr3_nt: TGCGCCAGCAGCCAAGTCGGAACAGATACGCAGTATTTT
d_call: -; clone_size: -; v_call: TRBV20-1; j_call: TRBJ2-7; cdr3_aa: CSATTPNRAVYYEQYF; cdr3_nt: TGCAGTGCCACGACACCAAACCGGGCGGTTTACTACGAGCAGTACTTC
d_call: -; clone_size: -; v_call: TRBV5-1; j_call: TRBJ1-2; cdr3_aa: CASSLIGARGYGYTF; cdr3_nt: TGCGCCAGCAGCTTGATAGGGGCTCGGGGCTATGGCTACACCTTC
d_call: -; clone_size: -; v_call: TRBV7-9; j_call: TRBJ1-4; cdr3_aa: CASSIWPGFEKLFF; cdr3_nt: TGTGCCAGCAGTATATGGCCGGGGTTTGAAAAACTGTTTTTT
d_call: TRBD1; clone_size: few; v_call: TRBV11-1; j_call: TRBJ1-2; cdr3_aa: CASSLELDRGPSNYGYTF; cdr3_nt: TGTGCCAGCAGCTTAGAACTGGACAGGGGGCCAAGTAACTATGGCTACACCTTC
d_call: -; clone_size: few; v_call: TRBV10-3; j_call: TRBJ1-5; cdr3_aa: CAIRGPNQPQHF; cdr3_nt: TGTGCCATCAGGGGACCCAATCAGCCCCAGCATTTT
d_call: -; clone_size: few; v_call: TRBV30; j_call: TRBJ2-7; cdr3_aa: CAWSVSVYEQYF; cdr3_nt: TGTGCCTGGAGTGTCTCGGTTTACGAGCAGTACTTC
d_call: -; clone_size: many; v_call: TRBV20-1; j_call: TRBJ1-3; cdr3_aa: CSASQGLSGNTIYF; cdr3_nt: TGCAGTGCTAGTCAGGGTCTCTCTGGAAACACCATATATTTT
d_call: -; clone_size: many; v_call: TRBV4-2; j_call: TRBJ1-6; cdr3_aa: CASRESPNSPLHF; cdr3_nt: TGTGCCAGCAGAGAAAGTCCCAATTCACCCCTCCACTTT
d_call: -; clone_size: -; v_call: TRBV20-1; j_call: TRBJ1-5; cdr3_aa: CSARDPKELNQPQHF; cdr3_nt: TGCAGTGCTAGAGATCCTAAGGAGCTCAATCAGCCCCAGCATTTT
d_call: TRBD2; clone_size: -; v_call: TRBV4-3; j_call: TRBJ2-7; cdr3_aa: CASSQRLAADYEQYF; cdr3_nt: TGCGCCAGCAGCCAAAGACTAGCGGCAGACTACGAGCAGTACTTC